These 13 T cell receptor beta chains were all obtained from the same sample, sequenced in a study of cytomegalovirus exposure and HLA in healthy donors. 13 Jbeta primers and 60 Vbeta primers were used for the PCR. The method was immunoSEQ multiplex PCR; TCRdb's version includes in-frame clones alone and lacks a portion of them. The repertoire holds 150,000 or so clones, with more than 65% as singletons. The sequencing input was PBMCs. The receptors stem from a young man in good health and CMV-seropositive.

The chain recombines TRBV2 with TRBJ1-1; D is possibly TRBD1 (6 bases). CDR3 length: 13 residues. The germline gives CDR1 SNHLY, CDR2 FYNNEI. V shed 9 bases and J shed 1 base, with 12 bases lying between them. Here the CDR3 DNA reads TGTGCCAGTGGACAGCTAGAGAACACTGAAGCTTTCTTT. It encodes CASGQLENTEAFF.

The chain is built from TRBV2 and TRBJ2-2; 12 nucleotides line up with TRBD1. Germline V CDR1 and CDR2: SNHLY, FYNNEI. The CDR3 runs to 15 residues. Losses at the gene ends were 4 bases for V and 7 bases for J; bases not matched to a gene: 4. The CDR3 loop reads CASSGDRGQGGELFF. The CDR3 coding sequence is TGTGCCAGCAGTGGGGACAGGGGGCAAGGCGGGGAGCTGTTTTTT.

This clone has a single count. The rearrangement links TRBV11-3 to TRBJ2-7; D is perhaps TRBD2 (6 bases). Germline V lookup: CDR1 SGHNT, CDR2 YENEEA. V lost 2 bases, J lost 3 bases, and 11 bases lay in between. This CDR3 is built from 14 residues. The CDR3 nucleotides are TGTGCCAGCAGCTTAAGTGGGGGACTCTACGAGCAGTACGTC. Protein product: CASSLSGGLYEQYV.

This clone was seen a few times. V is TRBV6-6 and J is TRBJ2-1, with D maybe TRBD2 (6 bases). The CDR3 has 15 residues. With 0 bases removed from V and 5 bases from J, the gap between germline ends came to 11 bases. Germline loops: CDR1 MNHNY, CDR2 SVGAGI (reference sequence). DNA for the CDR3: TGTGCCAGCAGTTACTCAGGTAGCGGAAACAATGAGCAGTTCTTC. It encodes CASSYSGSGNNEQFF.

The CDR3: CASRGQVSPNEQFF. In DNA, the CDR3 is TGTGCCAGCAGGGGACAGGTGTCTCCCAATGAGCAGTTCTTC. The V gene is TRBV6-5, the J gene TRBJ2-1, with TRBD1 matching 8 bases. The CDR3 loop spans 14 amino acids. With V trimmed by 6 bases and J by 6 bases, 7 bases remained unmatched. Per the germline V gene, CDR1 is MNHEY and CDR2 is SVGAGI.

The J gene is TRBJ1-1, the V gene TRBV27; D not resolved. The germline gives CDR1 MNHEY, CDR2 SMNVEV (reference sequence). Trimming cost V 6 bases and J 3 bases, with 11 bases left between them. The CDR3 has 13 residues. The CDR3 spells CASRSLRDTEAFF. CDR3 coding DNA: TGTGCCAGCAGATCCCTGCGGGACACTGAAGCTTTCTTT.

The V and J genes are TRBV10-2 and TRBJ2-1, with D possibly being TRBD2 (6 bases). The CDR3 consists of 14 residues. Germline assignment: CDR1 WSHSY and CDR2 SAAADI. The germline V and J ends were trimmed by 4 bases and 4 bases, with 11 bases remaining between them. This CDR3 reads CASSGLDVYNEQFF. The CDR3, as DNA: TGCGCCAGCAGTGGACTAGACGTATACAATGAGCAGTTCTTC.

The chain uses TRBV28 and TRBJ1-2; D is undetermined. Between the trimmed V and J ends, which lost 2 bases and 8 bases, there was a span of 6 bases. CDR3 size: 11 residues. Germline values: CDR1 MDHEN, CDR2 SYDVKM. The CDR3 loop is CASSLGSGYTF. CDR3 nucleotides: TGTGCCAGCAGTTTAGGTAGCGGCTACACCTTC.

V usage is TRBV20-1 and J usage is TRBJ1-2, with D perhaps TRBD1 (6 bases). CDR1 is DFQATT and CDR2 is SNEGSKA in the germline V gene (reference sequence). The CDR3 spans 10 residues. V gave up 4 bases and J gave up 8 bases, with 8 bases separating them. CDR3 sequence: CSATQGGYTF. In DNA, the CDR3 is TGCAGTGCTACTCAGGGGGGCTACACCTTC.

This clone has more than one count but fewer than ten. A junction end diverges from the germline sequence, so it may reflect a read error. V usage is TRBV11-2 and J usage is TRBJ1-1; D gene uncertain. The CDR3 is made up of 13 amino acids. Germline lookup yields CDR1 SGHAT and CDR2 FQNNGV. The CDR3 bases are TGTGCCAGCAGCCGATCGACGGGGAATGAAGCTTCCTTT. The encoded protein is CASSRSTGNEASF.

The CDR3, as DNA: TGCGCCAGCAGCTCAGAGGGACAGAACACCGGGGAGCTGTTTTTT. This translates into CASSSEGQNTGELFF. The chain carries TRBV5-1 and TRBJ2-2; weak D call: TRBD1 (6 bases). Per the germline V gene, CDR1 is SGHRS and CDR2 is YFSETQ. V dropped 3 bases and J dropped 1 base, with 10 bases sitting between them. This CDR3 region has 15 residues.

The CDR3 DNA reads TGTGCCAGCGGGTGGGGGCTTGAGCAGTTCTTC. The encoded protein is CASGWGLEQFF. The chain links TRBV7-9 to TRBJ2-1, with D perhaps TRBD1 (6 bases). The CDR3 extends over 11 amino acids. V was trimmed by 8 bases and J by 9 bases, leaving 11 bases between them. The germline CDR1 and CDR2 sequences are SEHNR and FQNEAQ (reference sequence).

The V call is TRBV9, the J call TRBJ2-1; D not certain. This CDR3 has 12 residues. V lost 0 bases to trimming and J lost 8 bases, with 6 bases between them. Germline V CDR1 and CDR2: SGDLS, YYNGEE. This CDR3 is CASSVVVHEQFF. CDR3 nucleotide sequence: TGTGCCAGCAGCGTAGTAGTCCATGAGCAGTTCTTC. The full variable domain, rest sourced from reference TRBV9 and TRBJ2-1, is DSGVTQTPKHLITATGQRVTLRCSPRSGDLSVYWYQQSLDQGLQFLIQYYNGEERAKGNILERFSAQQFPDLHSELNLSSLELGDSALYFCASSVVVHEQFFGPGTRLTVL.